These T cell receptor beta chains were read from a single sample in a study of blood T cell repertoires in COVID-19. TCRdb's table, derived via immunoSEQ multiplex PCR, lists solely in-frame clones and lacks some. This sample yields 80,000 to 100,000 clones, of which more than 75% are seen a single time; 10% to 13% belongs to the top ten. Specimen: peripheral blood. These receptor sequences come from a man in his fifties with acute or convalescent COVID-19. CDR3s include the opening cysteine and the closing phenylalanine or tryptophan. D genes are given only for firm matches. Only part of the rows carry a size: once, few, many, or a class if the clone is expanded.

J gene: TRBJ1-1; D gene: NA; CDR3 length: 14; clone size: NA; V gene: TRBV6-4; CDR3 protein: CASSDSNRATEAFF; CDR3 DNA: TGTGCCAGCAGTGACTCGAACAGGGCAACTGAAGCTTTCTTT
J gene: TRBJ2-7; D gene: NA; CDR3 length: 18; clone size: NA; V gene: TRBV27; CDR3 protein: CASSLSTIDRYGSYEQYF; CDR3 DNA: TGTGCCAGCAGTTTATCCACCATAGACAGGTACGGGTCCTACGAGCAGTACTTC
J gene: TRBJ1-6; D gene: NA; CDR3 length: 12; clone size: NA; V gene: TRBV9; CDR3 protein: CASSVQDSPLHF; CDR3 DNA: TGTGCCAGCAGCGTACAGGATTCACCCCTCCACTTT
J gene: TRBJ2-2; D gene: NA; CDR3 length: 16; clone size: NA; V gene: TRBV3-1/TRBV3-2; CDR3 protein: CASSQVRDSSTGELFF; CDR3 DNA: TGTGCCAGCAGCCAAGTGCGGGATTCAAGCACCGGGGAGCTGTTTTTT
J gene: TRBJ1-3; D gene: TRBD1; CDR3 length: 15; clone size: NA; V gene: TRBV7-9; CDR3 protein: CASSLEGGPGNTIYF; CDR3 DNA: TGTGCCAGCAGCTTAGAAGGGGGCCCCGGAAACACCATATATTTT
J gene: TRBJ1-3; D gene: TRBD1; CDR3 length: 13; clone size: few; V gene: TRBV2; CDR3 protein: CASRGTAGNTIYF; CDR3 DNA: TGTGCCAGCAGGGGGACAGCTGGAAACACCATATATTTT
J gene: TRBJ1-1; D gene: NA; CDR3 length: 18; clone size: NA; V gene: TRBV10-3; CDR3 protein: CAISEPPGVRTTNTEAFF; CDR3 DNA: TGTGCCATCAGTGAGCCCCCCGGGGTTCGGACGACGAACACTGAAGCTTTCTTT
J gene: TRBJ1-3; D gene: TRBD1; CDR3 length: 15; clone size: NA; V gene: TRBV12-5; CDR3 protein: CASGLPRTGGDTIYF; CDR3 DNA: TGTGCTAGTGGTTTGCCAAGGACAGGGGGGGACACCATATATTTT
J gene: TRBJ2-7; D gene: NA; CDR3 length: 14; clone size: NA; V gene: TRBV28; CDR3 protein: CASTLGQQTYEQYF; CDR3 DNA: TGTGCCAGCACCCTGGGACAACAGACCTACGAGCAGTACTTC
J gene: TRBJ2-2; D gene: TRBD1; CDR3 length: 15; clone size: NA; V gene: TRBV3-1/TRBV3-2; CDR3 protein: CASSVRDRGTGELFF; CDR3 DNA: TGTGCCAGCAGCGTCCGGGACAGGGGCACCGGGGAGCTGTTTTTT
J gene: TRBJ1-4; D gene: TRBD1; CDR3 length: 14; clone size: NA; V gene: TRBV19; CDR3 protein: CASSTRQGNEKLFF; CDR3 DNA: TGTGCCAGTAGTACTAGACAGGGTAATGAAAAACTGTTTTTT
J gene: TRBJ2-1; D gene: TRBD2; CDR3 length: 13; clone size: NA; V gene: TRBV5-4; CDR3 protein: CASSWSGGNEQFF; CDR3 DNA: TGTGCCAGCAGCTGGTCGGGGGGCAATGAGCAGTTCTTC
J gene: TRBJ2-2; D gene: NA; CDR3 length: 13; clone size: once; V gene: TRBV24-1; CDR3 protein: CATSDPNTGELFF; CDR3 DNA: TGTGCCACCAGTGACCCTAACACCGGGGAGCTGTTTTTT
J gene: TRBJ1-1; D gene: NA; CDR3 length: 15; clone size: NA; V gene: TRBV30; CDR3 protein: CAWSNQGGWGSEAFF; CDR3 DNA: TGTGCCTGGAGTAACCAGGGAGGTTGGGGCTCTGAAGCTTTCTTT
J gene: TRBJ2-1; D gene: TRBD2; CDR3 length: 14; clone size: once; V gene: TRBV9; CDR3 protein: CASSPWTSVNEQFF; CDR3 DNA: TGTGCCAGCAGCCCTTGGACTAGCGTAAATGAGCAGTTCTTC
J gene: TRBJ1-3; D gene: TRBD1; CDR3 length: 15; clone size: NA; V gene: TRBV6-6; CDR3 protein: CASSDTDRAGNTIYF; CDR3 DNA: TGTGCCAGCAGTGACACGGACAGGGCCGGAAACACCATATATTTT
J gene: TRBJ1-1; D gene: TRBD1; CDR3 length: 15; clone size: NA; V gene: TRBV7-9; CDR3 protein: CASSSGGGTGPEAFF; CDR3 DNA: TGTGCCAGCAGCTCAGGAGGGGGCACAGGGCCTGAAGCTTTCTTT
J gene: TRBJ1-1; D gene: TRBD1; CDR3 length: 16; clone size: NA; V gene: TRBV11-3; CDR3 protein: CASSPGQGAVNTEAFF; CDR3 DNA: TGTGCCAGCAGCCCGGGACAGGGGGCCGTGAACACTGAAGCTTTCTTT
J gene: TRBJ2-1; D gene: TRBD1; CDR3 length: 21; clone size: NA; V gene: TRBV4-1; CDR3 protein: CASSQGQGRVPPTRSYNEQFF; CDR3 DNA: TGCGCCAGCAGCCAAGGACAGGGACGGGTCCCTCCGACCCGCTCCTACAATGAGCAGTTCTTC
J gene: TRBJ1-6; D gene: TRBD1; CDR3 length: 15; clone size: NA; V gene: TRBV10-1; CDR3 protein: CASSENRGPNSPLHF; CDR3 DNA: TGCGCCAGCAGTGAGAACAGGGGGCCTAATTCACCCCTCCACTTT
J gene: TRBJ2-3; D gene: TRBD2; CDR3 length: 19; clone size: NA; V gene: TRBV5-4; CDR3 protein: CASSSTLAGLAGGPDTQYF; CDR3 DNA: TGTGCCAGCAGCTCGACCCTTGCGGGACTAGCGGGGGGACCAGATACGCAGTATTTT
J gene: TRBJ2-2; D gene: TRBD2; CDR3 length: 16; clone size: few; V gene: TRBV25-1; CDR3 protein: CASSELTSGSTGELFF; CDR3 DNA: TGTGCCAGCAGTGAATTAACTAGCGGGAGCACCGGGGAGCTGTTTTTT
J gene: TRBJ2-2; D gene: NA; CDR3 length: 17; clone size: once; V gene: TRBV5-1; CDR3 protein: CASSFPVPGRNTGELFF; CDR3 DNA: TGCGCCAGCAGCTTTCCTGTTCCAGGGCGGAACACCGGGGAGCTGTTTTTT
J gene: TRBJ2-3; D gene: TRBD2; CDR3 length: 19; clone size: NA; V gene: TRBV5-1; CDR3 protein: CASSLGRGLAGGRTDTQYF; CDR3 DNA: TGCGCCAGCAGCTTGGGCCGGGGACTAGCGGGAGGGCGTACAGATACGCAGTATTTT
J gene: TRBJ2-3; D gene: TRBD2; CDR3 length: 14; clone size: NA; V gene: TRBV19; CDR3 protein: CASSRLAGQDTQYF; CDR3 DNA: TGTGCCAGTAGCCGACTAGCGGGTCAGGATACGCAGTATTTT
J gene: TRBJ2-7; D gene: TRBD2; CDR3 length: 14; clone size: NA; V gene: TRBV5-5; CDR3 protein: CASSPSGSSYEQYF; CDR3 DNA: TGTGCCAGCAGCCCTAGCGGGAGCTCCTACGAGCAGTACTTC
J gene: TRBJ1-6; D gene: NA; CDR3 length: 13; clone size: NA; V gene: TRBV14; CDR3 protein: CASSQELYSPLHF; CDR3 DNA: TGTGCCAGCAGCCAAGAACTTTATTCACCCCTCCACTTT
J gene: TRBJ1-2; D gene: TRBD1; CDR3 length: 16; clone size: NA; V gene: TRBV12-5; CDR3 protein: CASGLGRTGVTYGYTF; CDR3 DNA: TGTGCTAGTGGTTTGGGACGGACAGGGGTGACCTATGGCTACACCTTC
J gene: TRBJ2-7; D gene: TRBD2; CDR3 length: 15; clone size: NA; V gene: TRBV11-2; CDR3 protein: CASSPAGTVGGEQYF; CDR3 DNA: TGTGCCAGCAGCCCCGCCGGGACGGTCGGGGGGGAGCAGTACTTC
J gene: TRBJ1-2; D gene: NA; CDR3 length: 14; clone size: NA; V gene: TRBV5-4; CDR3 protein: CASSLTDRDYGYTF; CDR3 DNA: TGTGCCAGCAGCTTGACGGACAGAGACTATGGCTACACCTTC
J gene: TRBJ1-6; D gene: NA; CDR3 length: 12; clone size: NA; V gene: TRBV10-3; CDR3 protein: CAIGSYNSPLHF; CDR3 DNA: TGTGCCATCGGCAGCTATAATTCACCCCTCCACTTT
J gene: TRBJ2-2; D gene: NA; CDR3 length: 18; clone size: NA; V gene: TRBV15; CDR3 protein: CATSRAGQARKDTGELFF; CDR3 DNA: TGTGCCACCAGCAGAGCTGGCCAGGCCCGAAAAGACACCGGGGAGCTGTTTTTT
J gene: TRBJ2-1; D gene: TRBD2; CDR3 length: 16; clone size: NA; V gene: TRBV18; CDR3 protein: CASSSPGLAGGNEQFF; CDR3 DNA: TGTGCCAGCTCATCGCCGGGACTAGCGGGAGGCAATGAGCAGTTCTTC
J gene: TRBJ2-7; D gene: TRBD1; CDR3 length: 14; clone size: NA; V gene: TRBV5-4; CDR3 protein: CATTQGASTYEQYF; CDR3 DNA: TGTGCCACGACTCAGGGGGCCTCGACCTACGAGCAGTACTTC
J gene: TRBJ1-1; D gene: NA; CDR3 length: 13; clone size: once; V gene: TRBV6-5; CDR3 protein: CASRVAHQTEAFF; CDR3 DNA: TGTGCCAGCAGGGTAGCCCACCAAACTGAAGCTTTCTTT
J gene: TRBJ2-3; D gene: NA; CDR3 length: 14; clone size: NA; V gene: TRBV3-1/TRBV3-2; CDR3 protein: CASSQGTSTDTQYF; CDR3 DNA: TGTGCCAGCAGCCAAGGGACTAGCACAGATACGCAGTATTTT
J gene: TRBJ2-7; D gene: TRBD1; CDR3 length: 14; clone size: once; V gene: TRBV6-2/TRBV6-3; CDR3 protein: CASSIQGARNEQYF; CDR3 DNA: TGTGCCAGCAGTATACAGGGGGCGCGAAACGAGCAGTACTTC
J gene: TRBJ2-7; D gene: TRBD1; CDR3 length: 15; clone size: few; V gene: TRBV6-5; CDR3 protein: CASNRQGFSLDEQYF; CDR3 DNA: TGTGCCAGCAACAGACAGGGTTTCTCCCTAGACGAGCAGTACTTC
J gene: TRBJ2-3; D gene: TRBD2; CDR3 length: 15; clone size: NA; V gene: TRBV5-1; CDR3 protein: CASSPPRTSGDTQYF; CDR3 DNA: TGCGCCAGCAGCCCCCCGAGGACTAGCGGAGATACGCAGTATTTT
J gene: TRBJ1-5; D gene: NA; CDR3 length: 13; clone size: NA; V gene: TRBV11-2; CDR3 protein: CASSSQVNGPQHF; CDR3 DNA: TGTGCCAGCAGCTCACAGGTCAACGGGCCCCAGCATTTT
J gene: TRBJ2-2; D gene: NA; CDR3 length: 14; clone size: once; V gene: TRBV6-5; CDR3 protein: CASNRFRDTGELFF; CDR3 DNA: TGTGCCAGCAACAGATTCAGGGACACCGGGGAGCTGTTTTTT